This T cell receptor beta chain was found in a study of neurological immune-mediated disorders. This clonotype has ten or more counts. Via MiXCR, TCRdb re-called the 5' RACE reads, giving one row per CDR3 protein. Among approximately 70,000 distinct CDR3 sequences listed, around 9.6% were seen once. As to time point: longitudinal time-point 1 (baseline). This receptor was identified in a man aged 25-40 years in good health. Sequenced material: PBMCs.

The chain's CDR3 is CAIARGQAGANVLTF. CDR3 DNA: TGTGCCATCGCCCGGGGACAGGCAGGGGCCAACGTCCTGACTTTC. The chain employs TRBV10-3 and TRBJ2-6; 8 bases agree with TRBD1. CDR3 length: 15 amino acids. Germline V lookup: CDR1 ENHRY, CDR2 SYGVKD. Trimming cost V 8 bases and J 4 bases; bases outside gene matches: 7.